Below are 18 T cell receptor beta chains sequenced from a single sample in a study of CD8 T cells in Susac syndrome (dated by TCRdb to between 2018 and 2021). The library was made by the immunoSEQ multiplex PCR assay. RNA was extracted using the RNeasy kit, and roughly 0.45 to 1 microgram was reverse transcribed with random hexamers. The public reads were quality trimmed at Q25 with fastp and then assembled into clones with MiXCR by TCRdb, keeping productive beta chains. A single entry per CDR3 protein holds the most common genes and DNA from its merged rows. The sample data list 50,000 or so distinct CDR3 sequences, and roughly 93% of these were observed just once. The top ten clonotypes cover 0.4% to 0.65% of the sample. The sample taken for sequencing was CD8+ T cells from PBMCs. These receptors originate from a human donor with multiple sclerosis.

The chain uses TRBV28 and TRBJ2-4; 8 positions match TRBD1. The CDR3 contains 18 residues. Trimming cost V 2 bases and J 0 bases; bases outside gene matches: 9. Germline V gives CDR1 MDHEN, CDR2 SYDVKM. The CDR3 sequence is CASSLPPRTGLAKNIQYF. CDR3 nucleotides: TGTGCCAGCAGTTTACCTCCACGGACAGGGCTAGCCAAAAACATTCAGTACTTC.

The rearrangement links TRBV20-1 to TRBJ2-7; possibly TRBD1 or TRBD2 for D (6 bases each). The ends were cut back, 6 bases at V and 3 bases at J, with 18 bases in the middle. This CDR3 spans 14 amino acids. Germline assignment: CDR1 DFQATT and CDR2 SNEGSKA (reference sequence). The CDR3 bases are TGCAGTGCCCCAGAGGGGGGACCAATCTACGAGCAGTACTTC. It codes for CSAPEGGPIYEQYF.

J is TRBJ2-7 and V is TRBV4-1, with 7 bases that match TRBD1. J was trimmed by 2 bases and V by 2 bases; bases with no gene match: 6. This CDR3 has 15 residues. The germline V gene encodes CDR1 MGHRA and CDR2 YSYEKL. For the CDR3, the DNA is TGCGCCAGCAGCCAACCCCGGGACAGAGCCTACGAGCAGTACTTC. This gives the protein CASSQPRDRAYEQYF.

J is TRBJ1-5 and V is TRBV6-1; D call uncertain. The V gene's germline CDR1 is MNHNS and CDR2 SASEGT. CDR3 size: 16 residues. With 9 bases removed from V and 7 bases from J, the gap between germline ends came to 25 bases. The chain's CDR3 is CASEQGVPVWVQPQHF. CDR3 nucleotide sequence: TGTGCCAGTGAGCAAGGAGTGCCAGTCTGGGTCCAGCCCCAGCATTTT.

The rearrangement links TRBV4-1 to TRBJ2-2; 7 positions agree with TRBD2. Losses at the gene ends were 4 bases for V and 0 bases for J; bases not matched to a gene: 8. The CDR3 totals 17 residues. Per the germline V gene, CDR1 is MGHRA and CDR2 is YSYEKL. CDR3 residues: CASSPPGLAANTGELFF. The CDR3 DNA sequence: TGCGCCAGCAGCCCGCCGGGGCTAGCGGCGAACACCGGGGAGCTGTTTTTT.

J is TRBJ2-7 and V is TRBV4-3; D is unclear. Trimming left V 0 bases short and J 4 bases short, with 13 bases between. Germline CDR1 is LGHNA and CDR2 is YSLEER. This CDR3 contains 15 residues. The CDR3 DNA reads as TGCGCCAGCAGCCAAGATCGGCAGGCCCCTTACGAGCAGTACTTC. Translated, it gives CASSQDRQAPYEQYF.

The rearrangement joins TRBV6-1 to TRBJ2-7, with 10 nucleotides matching TRBD2. The V segment lost 4 bases and the J segment 0 bases; nucleotides outside the gene matches: 6. The CDR3 length is 16 residues. The germline gives CDR1 MNHNS, CDR2 SASEGT. The CDR3 loop is CASSADVAGGSYEQYF. The CDR3 region has the DNA TGTGCCAGCAGTGCAGACGTAGCGGGGGGCTCCTACGAGCAGTACTTC.

This rearrangement joins TRBV6-2 or TRBV6-3 to TRBJ2-5; perhaps TRBD2 as D (5 bases). This CDR3 spans 14 amino acids. V lost 4 bases, J lost 5 bases, and 14 bases lay in between. Germline CDR1 MNHEY, CDR2 SVGEGT. CDR3 residues: CASSFLDGEETQYF. The CDR3 region has the DNA TGTGCCAGCAGTTTCCTGGACGGGGAGGAGACCCAGTACTTC.

The table lists this clonotype with a count of one. The DNA of the CDR3 is TGCGCCAGCAGCCGGACTAGCGGGGGTCGAGTGAATGAGCAGTTCTTC. Encoded protein: CASSRTSGGRVNEQFF. The V gene is TRBV4-1, the J gene TRBJ2-1, with 13 bases identical to TRBD2. The J segment lost 7 bases and the V segment lost 4 bases, leaving 7 bases of the junction unmatched. Germline-derived CDR1 and CDR2 are MGHRA and YSYEKL. There are 16 residues in the CDR3.

The rearrangement joins TRBV27 to TRBJ2-1, with TRBD2 matching 11 bases. This CDR3 has 15 residues. V shed 5 bases, J shed 5 bases, and the junction held 5 bases outside the gene matches. Germline CDR1 MNHEY, CDR2 SMNVEV (reference sequence). The CDR3 region is CASSPGTSGHNEQFF. The DNA for the CDR3 is TGTGCCAGCAGTCCCGGGACTAGCGGTCACAATGAGCAGTTCTTC.

The rearrangement uses TRBV7-2 and TRBJ2-7; maybe TRBD1 (6 bases). Germline CDR1 reads SGHTA; CDR2 reads FQGNSA. V lost 3 bases to trimming and J lost 4 bases, with 16 bases between them. The CDR3 runs to 15 residues. Written as DNA, the CDR3 is TGTGCCAGCAGCTTCGTTCCGGGACAAACTTACGAGCAGTACTTC. It is translated as CASSFVPGQTYEQYF.

The rearrangement links TRBV20-1 to TRBJ1-1; D is perhaps TRBD1 (5 bases). The germline V gene encodes CDR1 DFQATT and CDR2 SNEGSKA (reference sequence). The V end lost 6 bases, the J end lost 8 bases, and 19 bases lay between the germline ends. The CDR3 has 13 amino acids. Here the CDR3 reads CSAQEGTGLEAFF. In DNA, the CDR3 is TGCAGTGCCCAAGAGGGGACTGGATTGGAAGCTTTCTTT.

The genes are TRBV9 and TRBJ1-6; tentative D call: TRBD1 (5 bases). CDR3 length: 14 residues. Per the germline V gene, CDR1 is SGDLS and CDR2 is YYNGEE. Between the trimmed V and J ends, which lost 5 bases and 8 bases, there was a span of 14 bases. The CDR3 protein is CASSQQVGDSPLHF. The CDR3 DNA is TGTGCCAGCAGTCAACAGGTGGGGGATTCACCCCTCCACTTT.

The rearrangement links TRBV4-2 to TRBJ2-3, with 7 bases aligning to TRBD2. After removal of 2 bases from V and 4 bases from J, the junction contained 9 bases not matched to a gene. Germline V lookup: CDR1 LGHNA, CDR2 YNFKEQ. There are 16 residues in the CDR3. CDR3 loop: CASSQFRREGPDTQYF. In nucleotides, the CDR3 is TGTGCCAGCAGCCAATTTCGGAGGGAGGGGCCAGATACGCAGTATTTT.

The rearrangement uses TRBV2 and TRBJ2-1, with 10 bases that match TRBD2. V lost 7 bases and J lost 2; bases outside the gene matches: 2. CDR1 and CDR2 (germline): SNHLY, FYNNEI. The CDR3 is made up of 14 amino acids. CDR3 protein: CASIGLAAYNEQFF. The CDR3 DNA sequence: TGTGCCAGCATAGGACTAGCGGCCTACAATGAGCAGTTCTTC.

The chain combines TRBV7-2 with TRBJ1-2, with 7 nucleotides matching TRBD1. Germline CDR1 reads SGHTA; CDR2 reads FQGNSA. J lost 3 bases, V lost 4 bases, and 8 bases had no gene match. CDR3 length: 15 amino acids. The CDR3, as DNA: TGTGCCAGCAGCTCCTTCCTCGGGACAGACTATGGCTACACCTTC. It yields the protein CASSSFLGTDYGYTF.

The chain links TRBV6-5 to TRBJ2-3; D gene uncertain. Trimming took 10 bases from V and 1 from J, leaving 18 bases between them. This CDR3 contains 15 residues. The V gene's germline CDR1 is MNHEY and CDR2 SVGAGI. CDR3 region: CATGPGAFGTDTQYF. The CDR3 DNA reads TGTGCCACCGGCCCAGGAGCCTTCGGCACAGATACGCAGTATTTT.

In this sample, this clonotype turned up once. The chain joins TRBV20-1 to TRBJ1-1, with D maybe TRBD1 (6 bases). The CDR3 is made up of 14 amino acids. CDR1 and CDR2 from the germline V gene are DFQATT and SNEGSKA (reference sequence). The CDR3 protein is CSDLGEGVNTEAFF. The DNA of the CDR3 is TGCAGCGATCTAGGAGAGGGGGTGAACACTGAAGCTTTCTTT.